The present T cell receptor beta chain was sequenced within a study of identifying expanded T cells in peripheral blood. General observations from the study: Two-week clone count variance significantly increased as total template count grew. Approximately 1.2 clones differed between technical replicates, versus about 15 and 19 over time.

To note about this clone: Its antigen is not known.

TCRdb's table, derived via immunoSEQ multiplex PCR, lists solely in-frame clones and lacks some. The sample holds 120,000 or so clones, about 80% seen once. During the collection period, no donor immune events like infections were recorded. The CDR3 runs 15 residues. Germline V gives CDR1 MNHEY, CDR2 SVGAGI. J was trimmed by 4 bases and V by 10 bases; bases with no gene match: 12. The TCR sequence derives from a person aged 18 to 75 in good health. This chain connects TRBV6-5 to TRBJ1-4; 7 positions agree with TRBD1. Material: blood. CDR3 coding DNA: TGTGCCACGGAAACGTACAGGGGACATAATGAAAAACTGTTTTTT. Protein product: CATETYRGHNEKLFF.